This TCR beta chain comes out of a study of blood T cell repertoires in COVID-19. TCRdb's copy holds only in-frame clones and misses some; the assay was immunoSEQ multiplex PCR. The sample yields 95,000 to 150,000 clones, more than 65% seen once. This clone was seen only a few times. This TCR came from a woman aged 70 to 79 with acute or convalescent COVID-19. The sequenced material came from peripheral blood.

CDR3 nucleotides: TGTGCCAGCAGCTTAGATAGGACAGGGGAGCAGTACTTC. Translation: CASSLDRTGEQYF. The chain combines TRBV11-2 with TRBJ2-7; 8 positions match TRBD1. The germline CDR1 and CDR2 sequences are SGHAT and FQNNGV. The ends lost 0 bases at V and 7 bases at J; junction bases unmatched: 2. The CDR3 length is 13 residues.